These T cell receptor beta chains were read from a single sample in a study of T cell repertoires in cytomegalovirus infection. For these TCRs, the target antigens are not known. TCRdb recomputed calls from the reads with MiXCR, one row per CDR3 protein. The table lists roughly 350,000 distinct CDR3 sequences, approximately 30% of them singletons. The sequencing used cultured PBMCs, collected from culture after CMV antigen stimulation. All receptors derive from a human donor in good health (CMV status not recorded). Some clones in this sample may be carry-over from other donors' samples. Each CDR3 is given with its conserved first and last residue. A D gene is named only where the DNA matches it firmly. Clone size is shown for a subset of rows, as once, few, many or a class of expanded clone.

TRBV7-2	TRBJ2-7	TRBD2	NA	TGTGCCAGCAGCTTTGGGCCGGGACTAGCGGGAATTGAGCAGTACTTC	CASSFGPGLAGIEQYF
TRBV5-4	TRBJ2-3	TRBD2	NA	TGTGCCAGCAGCTTGGGGGCTAGCGGCGGCACAGATACGCAGTATTTT	CASSLGASGGTDTQYF
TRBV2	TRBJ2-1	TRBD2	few	TGTGCCAGAAAGAGCGGGAGTCTCCTTAATGAGCAGTTCTTC	CARKSGSLLNEQFF
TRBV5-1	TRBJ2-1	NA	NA	TGCGCCAGCAGCACCTCTAGCGTCCACAATGAGCAGTTCTTC	CASSTSSVHNEQFF
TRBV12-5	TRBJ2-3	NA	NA	TGTGCTAATGGTTTGGACTACAGCACAGATACGCAGTATTTT	CANGLDYSTDTQYF
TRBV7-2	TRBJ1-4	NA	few	TGTGCCAGCAGCTTAGGGTTGTCCAATGAAAAACTGTTTTTT	CASSLGLSNEKLFF
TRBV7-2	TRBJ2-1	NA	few	TGTGCCAGCAGCTCCCCCAGGTCAAGGAATGAGCAGTTCTTC	CASSSPRSRNEQFF
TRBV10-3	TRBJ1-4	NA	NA	TGTGCCATCAGGCAGGGCGGTGTTGGAAAACTGTTTTTT	CAIRQGGVGKLFF
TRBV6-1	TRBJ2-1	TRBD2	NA	TGTGCCAGCAGAGATACCGGGACTAGGCTTAATGAGCAGTTCTTC	CASRDTGTRLNEQFF
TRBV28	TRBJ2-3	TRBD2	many	TGTGCCAGCAGTTTGTTACTAGCGGCTAGCACAGATACGCAGTATTTT	CASSLLLAASTDTQYF
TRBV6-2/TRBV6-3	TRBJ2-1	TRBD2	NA	TGTGCCAGCAGTTACGGGACTAGTAGTGAGCAGTTCTTC	CASSYGTSSEQFF
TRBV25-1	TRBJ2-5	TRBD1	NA	TGTGCCAGCAGTGAAGGGACAGTCCAAGAGACCCAGTACTTC	CASSEGTVQETQYF
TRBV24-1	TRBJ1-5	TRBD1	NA	TGTGCCACCAGCAGGGAGGGGGCAGGGAATCAGCCCCAGCATTTT	CATSREGAGNQPQHF
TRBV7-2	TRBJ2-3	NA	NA	TGTGCCAGCAGCGCGACTCATAGCACAGATACGCAGTATTTT	CASSATHSTDTQYF
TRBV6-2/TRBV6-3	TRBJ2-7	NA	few	TGTGCCAGCAGTCGACCTGATAGGGGGTTCTACGAGCAGTACTTC	CASSRPDRGFYEQYF
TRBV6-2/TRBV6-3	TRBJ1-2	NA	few	TGTGCCAGCAGTTACCCGAGCTCGGGACGGAACTATGGCTACACCTTC	CASSYPSSGRNYGYTF
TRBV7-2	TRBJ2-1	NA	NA	TGTGCCAGCAGCCGCACAGGGACCGACAATGAGCAGTTCTTC	CASSRTGTDNEQFF
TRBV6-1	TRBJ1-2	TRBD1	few	TGTGCCAGCAGTGAATATAGAACAGGGGAGTATGGCTACACCTTC	CASSEYRTGEYGYTF
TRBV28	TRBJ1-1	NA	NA	TGTGCCAGCAGTTTATATTTGGTCGGGGACAACACTGAAGCTTTCTTT	CASSLYLVGDNTEAFF
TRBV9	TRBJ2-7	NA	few	TGTGCCAGCTCGAGGGGTGGAGGGTACGAGCAGTACTTC	CASSRGGGYEQYF
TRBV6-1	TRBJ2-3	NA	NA	TGTGCCAGCGGGGAGGGGGATCTCACAGATACGCAGTATTTT	CASGEGDLTDTQYF
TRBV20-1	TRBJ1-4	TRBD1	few	TGCAGTGCTCCCCGGGACAGGGTGAATGAAAAACTGTTTTTT	CSAPRDRVNEKLFF
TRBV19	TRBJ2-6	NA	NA	TGTGCCAGTACGCCTGGGAGGCAGATTGTTCCTGGGGCCAACGTCCTGACTTTC	CASTPGRQIVPGANVLTF
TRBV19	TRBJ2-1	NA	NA	TGTGCCAGTACTCCTCCGGTCGGGAGGACAGGTGAGCAGTTCTTC	CASTPPVGRTGEQFF
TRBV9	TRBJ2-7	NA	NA	TGTGCCAGCAGCGTTACAGGATTTGGCTACGAGCAGTACTTC	CASSVTGFGYEQYF
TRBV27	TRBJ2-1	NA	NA	TGTGCCAGCAGTTCGGTTCTAGGCGGCGCCTACAATGAGCAGTTCTTC	CASSSVLGGAYNEQFF
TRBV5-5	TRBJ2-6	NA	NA	TGTGCCAGCAGCTTGAACCTCAAAAGCTCTGGGGCCAACGTCCTGACTTTC	CASSLNLKSSGANVLTF
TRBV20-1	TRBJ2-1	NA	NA	TGCAGTGCTAGGGGGACCACCTACAATGAGCAGTTCTTC	CSARGTTYNEQFF
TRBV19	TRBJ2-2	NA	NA	TGTGCCAGTAAAAAGGGGCCTGGCGGGGAGCTGTTTTTT	CASKKGPGGELFF
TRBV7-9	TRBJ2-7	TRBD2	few	TGTGCCAGCAGCTTCTCGGGAGGGCCTAACCCCTACGAGCAGTACTTC	CASSFSGGPNPYEQYF
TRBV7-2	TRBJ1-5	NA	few	TGTGCCAGCAGCTTATGGGTGAGGGCGGATAGCAATCAGCCCCAGCATTTT	CASSLWVRADSNQPQHF
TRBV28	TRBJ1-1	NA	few	TGTGCCAGCACTCAGAACTGGGAGTATGCTTTCTTT	CASTQNWEYAFF
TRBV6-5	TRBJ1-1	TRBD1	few	TGTGCAACCGTCCAGGGGGCTATGAACACTGAAGCTTTCTTT	CATVQGAMNTEAFF
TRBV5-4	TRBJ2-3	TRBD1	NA	TGTGCCAGCCTTCAGGGGGCGCGACCAGATACGCAGTATTTT	CASLQGARPDTQYF
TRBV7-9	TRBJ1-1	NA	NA	TGTGCCAGCAGCTTATTACCGACAGTGAACACTGAAGCTTTCTTT	CASSLLPTVNTEAFF
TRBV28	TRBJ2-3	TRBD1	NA	TGTGCCAGCAGAGTTGACAGGGTTGCAGATACGCAGTATTTT	CASRVDRVADTQYF
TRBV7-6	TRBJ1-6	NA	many	TGTGCCAGCAGCTTAGTAGGGGGGCCGGCAGGTTCACCCCTCCACTTT	CASSLVGGPAGSPLHF
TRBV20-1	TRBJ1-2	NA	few	TGCAGTGCTAGAACTACCGGGAGCACGAGGGGCTACACCTTC	CSARTTGSTRGYTF
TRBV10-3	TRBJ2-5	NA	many	TGTGCCATCAGTGAGGGAGGTAGAAGACCCCAAGAGACCCAGTACTTC	CAISEGGRRPQETQYF
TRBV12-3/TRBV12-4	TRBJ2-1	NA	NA	TGTGCCAGCAGTTTAGTTGTGCTCGACAATGAGCAGTTCTTC	CASSLVVLDNEQFF
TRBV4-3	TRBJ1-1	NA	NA	TGCGCCAGCAGCCTCCAAGGGGCCGGGGTCCTAGAAGCTTTCTTT	CASSLQGAGVLEAFF
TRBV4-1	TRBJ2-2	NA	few	TGCGCCAGCAGCCTCCGGGACTGGAACACCGGGGAGCTGTTTTTT	CASSLRDWNTGELFF
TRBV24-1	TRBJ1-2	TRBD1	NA	TGTGCCACCAGTGAACATACAGGGGATGGCTACACCTTC	CATSEHTGDGYTF
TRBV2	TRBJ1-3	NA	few	TGTGCCAGCAGTGATGGCTCTGGAAACACCATATATTTT	CASSDGSGNTIYF